The 16 T cell receptor beta chains below were found in one sample sequenced in a study of early T cells in non-severe SARS-CoV-2 infection. TCRdb analysed the 5' RACE reads with MiXCR anew, one entry per CDR3 protein. This sample has 57,000 or so distinct CDR3 sequences, with around 6% found just once. Sequenced material: whole blood. The receptor source for this set is an adult who was a healthcare worker with PCR-confirmed SARS-CoV-2 infection or an uninfected control (not recorded which).

This clonotype has ten or more counts. CDR3 sequence reads: CASSFRLVYNTDTQYF. In DNA form, the CDR3 reads TGTGCCAGCAGCTTCCGACTAGTCTATAACACAGATACGCAGTATTTT. The rearrangement links TRBV7-2 to TRBJ2-3, with D possibly being TRBD2 (6 bases). The CDR3 spans 16 residues. CDR1 is SGHTA, CDR2 FQGNSA, per germline. V lost 3 bases to trimming and J lost 2 bases, with 15 bases between them.

This clonotype was recorded many times. The chain links TRBV3-1 to TRBJ1-1; D remains unclear. Germline V gene lookup returns CDR1 LGHDT and CDR2 YNNKEL (reference sequence). V lost 0 bases, J lost 5 bases, and 16 bases lay in between. This CDR3 comprises 16 residues. This CDR3 is CASSQETLTRRTEAFF. The CDR3 DNA reads as TGTGCCAGCAGCCAAGAGACCCTTACCCGGAGGACTGAAGCTTTCTTT.

This clonotype has more than one count but fewer than ten. This chain joins TRBV5-4 and TRBJ2-3, with D unclear. This CDR3 contains 11 residues. Germline V gives CDR1 SGHNT, CDR2 YYREEE (reference sequence). V lost 7 bases to trimming and J lost 5 bases, with 8 bases between them. Here the CDR3 DNA reads TGTGCCAGCCACGGTCGAGATACGCAGTATTTT. Its protein is CASHGRDTQYF.

This clonotype was counted at least ten times. This chain connects TRBV13 to TRBJ2-7; D is possibly TRBD2 (6 bases). Germline CDR1 PRHDT, CDR2 FYEKMQ (reference sequence). V dropped 1 base and J dropped 4 bases, with 14 bases sitting between them. This CDR3 is 15 amino acids long. CDR3 protein: CASSLAGTESYEQYF. DNA for the CDR3: TGTGCCAGCAGCTTAGCCGGGACTGAAAGTTACGAGCAGTACTTC.

This clonotype was seen more than once but under ten times. The rearrangement uses TRBV20-1 and TRBJ1-2; 7 bases agree with TRBD1. Germline trimming cut 1 base from V and 8 bases from J; bases unmatched to any gene: 4. Germline-derived CDR1 and CDR2 are DFQATT and SNEGSKA (reference sequence). CDR3 length equals 12 residues. The DNA for the CDR3 is TGCAGTGCTAGAGGAGGGGGCAGAGGCTACACCTTC. Its translation: CSARGGGRGYTF.

This clonotype came up many times. The V call is TRBV6-5, the J call TRBJ2-7; 12 bases line up with TRBD1. The CDR3 is 16 amino acids. Germline CDR1 is MNHEY and CDR2 is SVGAGI. V dropped 5 bases and J dropped 2; count of bases not matched to a gene: 7. DNA for the CDR3: TGTGCCAGCAGTCGGACCGGGACAGGGGGCACCTACGAGCAGTACTTC. Translating it yields CASSRTGTGGTYEQYF.

The rearrangement links TRBV9 to TRBJ2-1, with 8 bases aligning to TRBD1. The V segment lost 3 bases and the J segment 13 bases; nucleotides outside the gene matches: 18. Germline lookup yields CDR1 SGDLS and CDR2 YYNGEE. The CDR3 consists of 16 residues. This chain's CDR3 is CASSGKGQGPLIGQFF. In DNA form, the CDR3 reads TGTGCCAGCAGCGGAAAAGGACAGGGTCCCCTCATAGGTCAGTTCTTC.

This clonotype appeared many times. This rearrangement joins TRBV29-1 to TRBJ2-3; D gene ambiguous. The CDR3 runs 11 residues. Trimming removed 4 bases at V and 7 bases at J, with 9 bases between. CDR1 and CDR2 from the germline V gene are SQVTM and ANQGSEA. CDR3 bases: TGCAGCGTTGTCGCCGAGAATACGCAGTATTTT. Amino acid sequence: CSVVAENTQYF.

This clonotype was found many times. V and J are TRBV5-1 and TRBJ1-2, with 9 nucleotides matching TRBD1. The length of the CDR3 is 14 residues. After removal of 9 bases from V and 8 bases from J, the junction contained 14 bases not matched to a gene. Germline-derived CDR1 and CDR2 are SGHRS and YFSETQ. The CDR3 loop is CATSPGQGLSGYTF. CDR3 bases: TGCGCCACCTCGCCGGGACAGGGATTATCCGGCTACACCTTC. The full variable domain, in which reference TRBV5-1 and TRBJ1-2 provide the parts outside the CDR3, is KAGVTQTPRYLIKTRGQQVTLSCSPISGHRSVSWYQQTPGQGLQFLFEYFSETQRNKGNFPGRFSGRQFSNSRSEMNVSTLELGDSALYLCATSPGQGLSGYTFGSGTRLTVV.

This clonotype was seen at least ten times. The chain carries TRBV9 and TRBJ2-2; 7 nucleotides match TRBD1. The CDR3 length is 15 residues. Germline trimming cut 3 bases from V and 1 base from J; bases unmatched to any gene: 3. Germline V gives CDR1 SGDLS, CDR2 YYNGEE. The CDR3 DNA follows: TGTGCCAGCAGCGACAGGGGCAGGAACACCGGGGAGCTGTTTTTT. It encodes CASSDRGRNTGELFF.

The CDR3 spells CASSTGELGQYF. The CDR3 nucleotides read TGTGCCAGCAGCACCGGGGAGTTGGGGCAGTATTTT. V gene TRBV6-5 combines with J gene TRBJ2-3; a weak D match, TRBD2 (5 bases). Between the trimmed V and J ends, which lost 6 bases and 11 bases, there was a span of 15 bases. This CDR3 has 12 residues. Germline assignment: CDR1 MNHEY and CDR2 SVGAGI.

This clonotype was observed many times. The rearrangement uses TRBV19 and TRBJ2-6, with D tentatively TRBD1 (6 bases). CDR1 and CDR2 (germline): LNHDA, SQIVND (reference sequence). V lost 7 bases and J 3 bases, leaving 13 bases between the germline ends. The CDR3 consists of 15 residues. The DNA of the CDR3 is TGTGCCAGTACCCGACAGGCATATGGGGCCAACGTCCTGACTTTC. Its translation: CASTRQAYGANVLTF.

This clonotype was observed many times. The chain employs TRBV6-2 or TRBV6-3 and TRBJ2-6; D is undetermined. The CDR3 has 16 amino acids. Trimming took off 2 bases at V and 4 bases at J, with 12 bases between the two ends. The germline V gene has CDR1 MNHEY and CDR2 SVGEGT. The CDR3 sequence is CASSYGLIGGANVLTF. The CDR3 region has the DNA TGTGCCAGCAGTTACGGGCTAATCGGAGGGGCCAACGTCCTGACTTTC.

This clonotype has ten or more counts. The chain carries TRBV3-1 and TRBJ2-5; 11 positions agree with TRBD2. This CDR3 has 14 residues. CDR1 is LGHDT, CDR2 YNNKEL, per germline (reference sequence). Trimming cost V 4 bases and J 4 bases; bases outside gene matches: 2. The CDR3 nucleotides are TGTGCCAGCAGCCTTAGCGGGGGGGCAGAGACCCAGTACTTC. This encodes CASSLSGGAETQYF.

This clonotype was seen ten or more times. The chain employs TRBV5-1 and TRBJ2-7; 7 bases match TRBD1. V shed 0 bases and J 3 bases; nucleotides not matched to a gene: 3. CDR1 is SGHRS and CDR2 is YFSETQ in the germline V gene. The CDR3 totals 14 residues. CDR3 residues: CASSLGAGGYEQYF. The CDR3 bases are TGCGCCAGCAGCTTGGGCGCAGGGGGCTACGAGCAGTACTTC.

The J gene is TRBJ2-1, the V gene TRBV7-9; D gene ambiguous. The V end lost 5 bases, the J end lost 4 bases, and 6 bases lay between the germline ends. This CDR3 has 12 residues. CDR1 is SEHNR and CDR2 is FQNEAQ in the germline V gene (reference sequence). The CDR3 DNA is TGTGCCAGCAGCCCAGCATACAATGAGCAGTTCTTC. It yields the protein CASSPAYNEQFF.